The clone carrying this T cell receptor beta chain was observed many times. The antigen is not known. CDR3 size: 16 residues. Germline V gene data show CDR1 as SEHNR and CDR2 as FQNEAQ (reference sequence). V shed 4 bases and J 4 bases; nucleotides not matched to a gene: 8. This sample was taken from a study of regulatory T cells in long-lasting Graves disease. Study findings and constraints: TCR diversity was lower in persistent Graves' patients than in newly diagnosed ones.

Through Arm-PCR of CDR3 regions and iRepertoire HTBI primers, TCR beta libraries were built. Via MiXCR, TCRdb re-called the multiplex PCR reads, giving one row per CDR3 protein. The repertoire consists of 400,000 to 500,000 distinct CDR3 sequences, with over 15% occurring once and the leading ten covering approximately 22%. Time point here: newly diagnosed GD, antithyroid drugs for less than 3 months. Following extraction of RNA from PBMCs, that RNA was used to make the TCR library. A further study also used this sample, focusing on T cells in Graves' hyperthyroidism and ophthalmopathy. Per that study: The HTBI set primed first-round TCR CDR3 RT-PCR.

The chain recombines TRBV7-9 with TRBJ2-1; 9 bases line up with TRBD1. This TCR was recovered from a woman in her late teens or twenties with Graves disease. The source material was peripheral blood mononuclear cells (PBMCs), sampled at new diagnosis, from a patient treated with antithyroid drugs. The CDR3 here is CASSSGGQGIYNEQFF. In DNA form, the CDR3 reads TGTGCCAGCAGCTCCGGGGGACAGGGTATTTACAATGAGCAGTTCTTC.